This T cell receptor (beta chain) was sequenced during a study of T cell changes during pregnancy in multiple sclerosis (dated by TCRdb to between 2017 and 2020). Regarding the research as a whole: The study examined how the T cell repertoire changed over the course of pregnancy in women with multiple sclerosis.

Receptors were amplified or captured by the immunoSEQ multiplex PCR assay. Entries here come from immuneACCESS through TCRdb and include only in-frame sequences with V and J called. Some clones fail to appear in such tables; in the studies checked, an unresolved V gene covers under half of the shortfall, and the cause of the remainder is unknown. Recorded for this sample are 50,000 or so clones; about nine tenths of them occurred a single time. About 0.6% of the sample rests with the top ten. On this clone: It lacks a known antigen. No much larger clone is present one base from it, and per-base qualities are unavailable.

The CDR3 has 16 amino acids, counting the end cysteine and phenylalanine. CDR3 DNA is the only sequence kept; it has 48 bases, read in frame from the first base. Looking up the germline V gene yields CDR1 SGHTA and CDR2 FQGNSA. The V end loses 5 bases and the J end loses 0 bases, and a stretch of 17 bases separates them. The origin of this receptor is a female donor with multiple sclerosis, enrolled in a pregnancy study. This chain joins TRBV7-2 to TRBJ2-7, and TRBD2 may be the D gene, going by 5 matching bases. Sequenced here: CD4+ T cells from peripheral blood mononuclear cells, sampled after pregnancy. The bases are TGTGCCAGCAGCCCTGTGAAATTCGGGGTCTCCTACGAGCAGTACTTC. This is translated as CASSPVKFGVSYEQYF.